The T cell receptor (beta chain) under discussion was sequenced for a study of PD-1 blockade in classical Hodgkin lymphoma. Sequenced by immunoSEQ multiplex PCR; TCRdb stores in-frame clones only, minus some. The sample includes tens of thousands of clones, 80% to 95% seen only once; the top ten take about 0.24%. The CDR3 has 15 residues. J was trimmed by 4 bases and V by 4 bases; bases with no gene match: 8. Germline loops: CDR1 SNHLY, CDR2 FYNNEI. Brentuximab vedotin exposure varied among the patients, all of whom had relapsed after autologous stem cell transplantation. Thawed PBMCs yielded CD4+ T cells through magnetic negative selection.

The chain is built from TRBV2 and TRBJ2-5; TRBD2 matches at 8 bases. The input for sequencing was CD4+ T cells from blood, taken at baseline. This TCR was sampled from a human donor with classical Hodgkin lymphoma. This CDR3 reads CASSASGRGPETQYF. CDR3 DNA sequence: TGTGCCAGCAGTGCGAGCGGGAGAGGGCCAGAGACCCAGTACTTC. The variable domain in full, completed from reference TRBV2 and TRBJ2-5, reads EPEVTQTPSHQVTQMGQEVILRCVPISNHLYFYWYRQILGQKVEFLVSFYNNEISEKSEIFDDQFSVERPDGSNFTLKIRSTKLEDSAMYFCASSASGRGPETQYFGPGTRLLVL.